This T cell receptor (beta chain) was documented in a study of cytomegalovirus exposure and HLA in healthy donors. As for the study in general: One earlier analysis, a look at approximately 180 million T cells, found some 110 million unique TCR beta sequences. Findings and caveats of the study: Most of the TCR beta V segments (in an earlier analysis) were productive either about 87% or about 30% of the time. Several top significant clusters appeared, in a later analysis, to be linked to common viral pathogens. Association with HLA alleles at 0.05 false discovery rate was found for approximately 18,000 TCR beta sequences in a later analysis.

Trimming left V 7 bases short and J 6 bases short, with 18 bases between. Germline V lookup: CDR1 SGHAT, CDR2 FQNNGV. The CDR3 extends over 14 amino acids. In the case of this clone: Antigen: not known.

Primers: 60 Vbeta forward and 13 Jbeta reverse. Data came from immunoSEQ multiplex PCR; TCRdb stores just in-frame clones and leaves some out. The table shows roughly 40,000 clones, with about 84% occurring only once. Sequenced input: PBMCs. The sequence was collected from a man in his fifties in good health and CMV-seronegative. The chain employs TRBV11-2 and TRBJ1-1, with a weak D call TRBD1 (5 bases). The CDR3 loop reads CASTLKTREAEAFF. DNA for the CDR3: TGTGCCAGCACCCTTAAAACCAGGGAGGCTGAAGCTTTCTTT.